This is a list of T cell receptor beta chains from one sample in a study of shared clonotypes between healthy human individuals. Generated by immunoSEQ multiplex PCR, the TCRdb table keeps only in-frame clones and is missing some. The sample shows 740,000 or so clones, 73% of them seen only once. Source material: memory CD4+ T cells sorted from blood. The receptors come from a woman in her twenties or thirties in good health. The CDR3 runs from the conserved cysteine through the conserved F or W. The order of the fields is V gene, J gene, clone size, D gene, CDR3 protein, CDR3 DNA. D genes are given only for firm matches. Expanded clones get a size class; other rows say once, few or many, or leave the size out.

TRBV2,TRBJ1-4,.,TRBD1,CASSPDRASNEKLFF,TGTGCCAGCAGCCCGGACAGGGCATCTAATGAAAAACTGTTTTTT
TRBV25-1,TRBJ1-5,.,TRBD1,CASRATGKGNQPQHF,TGTGCCAGCAGAGCGACAGGGAAAGGCAATCAGCCCCAGCATTTT
TRBV7-9,TRBJ2-3,.,TRBD1,CASTGTGPSTDTQYF,TGTGCCAGCACTGGGACAGGGCCTTCCACAGATACGCAGTATTTT
TRBV7-9,TRBJ2-5,.,TRBD2,CASSSGLAVQETQYF,TGTGCCAGCAGCTCTGGACTAGCGGTACAAGAGACCCAGTACTTC
TRBV5-5,TRBJ1-1,once,.,CASSLVGASEAFF,TGTGCCAGCAGCTTGGTGGGGGCATCTGAAGCTTTCTTT
TRBV5-4,TRBJ2-3,.,.,CASSSRTQPSTDTQYF,TGTGCCAGCAGCTCTCGGACTCAACCTAGCACAGATACGCAGTATTTT
TRBV25-1,TRBJ2-7,.,.,CASSEQREQYF,TGTGCCAGCAGTGAACAGCGCGAGCAGTACTTC
TRBV27,TRBJ2-2,.,.,CASSKRIGGDTGELFF,TGTGCCAGCAGTAAAAGGATAGGGGGAGACACCGGGGAGCTGTTTTTT
TRBV5-8,TRBJ1-5,.,.,CASSLDDRYQPQHF,TGTGCCAGCAGCTTGGATGACAGATATCAGCCCCAGCATTTT
TRBV19,TRBJ1-3,.,TRBD1,CASSIRQGDGNTIYF,TGTGCCAGTAGTATTCGACAGGGTGACGGAAACACCATATATTTT
TRBV28,TRBJ2-7,.,.,CASRNGGSPYEQYF,TGTGCCAGCAGAAATGGGGGGAGCCCCTACGAGCAGTACTTC
TRBV5-5,TRBJ1-2,.,TRBD1,CASSSTRDRSNYGYTF,TGTGCCAGCAGCTCCACCCGGGACAGGTCTAACTATGGCTACACCTTC
TRBV25-1,TRBJ2-1,.,TRBD2,CASSEFQGGSSYNEQFF,TGTGCCAGCAGTGAATTTCAGGGCGGGAGCTCCTACAATGAGCAGTTCTTC
TRBV6-1,TRBJ2-2,.,.,CASTPGAPNTGELFF,TGTGCCAGCACCCCGGGCGCTCCCAACACCGGGGAGCTGTTTTTT
TRBV6-5,TRBJ2-3,.,.,CASSISDTQYF,TGTGCCAGCAGTATTTCAGATACGCAGTATTTT
TRBV7-9,TRBJ2-7,.,TRBD2,CASSVRRDGGGYEQYF,TGTGCCAGCAGTGTAAGACGGGACGGCGGGGGGTACGAGCAGTACTTC
TRBV4-2,TRBJ2-2,few,.,CASSQDRGGRELFF,TGTGCCAGCAGCCAAGATCGTGGGGGGCGCGAGCTGTTTTTT
TRBV12-2,TRBJ2-2,.,.,CASRPMDSGELFF,TGTGCAAGTCGCCCTATGGACTCCGGGGAGCTGTTTTTT
TRBV4-1,TRBJ2-3,.,.,CASSPGRLSGSTDTQYF,TGCGCCAGCAGCCCAGGTAGACTCTCAGGTAGCACAGATACGCAGTATTTT
TRBV7-6,TRBJ1-1,.,.,CASSLGQNTEAFF,TGTGCCAGCAGCTTGGGGCAGAACACTGAAGCTTTCTTT
TRBV18,TRBJ2-4,.,TRBD1,CASSPRQGNIQYF,TGTGCCAGCTCACCGAGACAGGGGAACATTCAGTACTTC
TRBV27,TRBJ1-1,many,.,CASSLSPGDTEAFF,TGTGCCAGCAGTTTATCTCCAGGGGACACTGAAGCTTTCTTT
TRBV9,TRBJ2-1,.,.,CASSVNPSSSYNEQFF,TGTGCCAGCAGCGTAAATCCCTCCTCCTCCTACAATGAGCAGTTCTTC
TRBV7-2,TRBJ2-1,.,TRBD2,CASSLWLAGENEQFF,TGTGCCAGCAGCTTATGGCTAGCGGGAGAAAATGAGCAGTTCTTC
TRBV27,TRBJ2-7,once,.,CASAYEQYF,TGTGCCAGCGCCTACGAGCAGTACTTC
TRBV2,TRBJ2-7,.,TRBD2,CASEAAGGPNEQYF,TGTGCCAGCGAGGCAGCGGGAGGTCCTAACGAGCAGTACTTC
TRBV6-1,TRBJ2-7,.,.,CASSEWGRSEEQYF,TGTGCCAGCAGTGAATGGGGGAGATCTGAAGAGCAGTACTTC
TRBV15,TRBJ2-5,.,TRBD2,CATETGTRGEETQYF,TGTGCCACCGAAACCGGGACTAGGGGCGAAGAGACCCAGTACTTC
TRBV10-3,TRBJ1-1,few,.,CATGDNTEAFF,TGTGCCACCGGGGACAACACTGAAGCTTTCTTT
TRBV25-1,TRBJ2-4,.,.,CASSEFLGGNIQYF,TGTGCCAGCAGTGAATTCTTAGGGGGGAACATTCAGTACTTC
TRBV19,TRBJ1-1,.,.,CASSMTGGVFRNTEAFF,TGTGCCAGTAGTATGACAGGTGGGGTGTTTAGGAACACTGAAGCTTTCTTT
TRBV6-6,TRBJ2-6,.,.,CASRSTGANVLTF,TGTGCCAGCAGGAGTACGGGGGCCAACGTCCTGACTTTC
TRBV7-8,TRBJ1-5,.,.,CASSLGRAAPSQPQHF,TGTGCCAGCAGCTTGGGGAGGGCGGCTCCCAGCCAGCCCCAGCATTTT
TRBV21-1,TRBJ2-1,few,.,CASRVPVSSGSRDEQFF,TGTGCCAGCAGGGTGCCCGTGAGTAGCGGGAGTAGAGATGAGCAGTTCTTC
TRBV15,TRBJ1-1,.,TRBD1,CATSRDRPGQGGVNTEAFF,TGTGCCACCAGCAGAGATCGTCCGGGACAGGGCGGGGTGAACACTGAAGCTTTCTTT
TRBV2,TRBJ1-2,.,TRBD1,CASSSQGARMSGYTF,TGTGCCAGCAGTTCACAGGGGGCGCGTATGAGTGGCTACACCTTC
TRBV19,TRBJ2-3,.,.,CASSGQGSPDTQYF,TGTGCCAGTAGTGGGCAGGGGTCCCCAGATACGCAGTATTTT
TRBV7-3,TRBJ2-3,.,.,CASSGGRTDTQYF,TGTGCCAGCAGCGGTGGGCGCACAGATACGCAGTATTTT
TRBV7-9,TRBJ2-7,.,TRBD1,CASSSPGQGWIEQYF,TGTGCCAGCAGCTCGCCGGGACAGGGATGGATCGAGCAGTACTTC
TRBV4-1,TRBJ1-2,.,TRBD1,CASSQGQGNFYGYTF,TGCGCCAGCAGCCAGGGACAGGGTAACTTCTATGGCTACACCTTC
TRBV6-5,TRBJ2-7,few,TRBD1,CACGTAYEQYF,TGTGCCTGTGGGACAGCATACGAGCAGTACTTC
TRBV6-1,TRBJ1-2,.,.,CASSEFNYGYTF,TGTGCCAGCAGTGAATTTAACTATGGCTACACCTTC
TRBV5-1,TRBJ2-1,.,.,CASSKDSSGYNEQFF,TGCGCCAGTTCCAAGGACAGCAGTGGCTACAATGAGCAGTTCTTC
TRBV4-1,TRBJ1-5,.,.,CASSLDSPYSNQPQHF,TGCGCCAGCAGCCTTGACAGCCCGTATAGCAATCAGCCCCAGCATTTT
TRBV5-4,TRBJ2-3,.,TRBD1,CASSSAGTGGSGTQYF,TGTGCCAGCAGCTCCGCCGGGACAGGCGGCTCGGGCACGCAGTATTTT
TRBV10-1,TRBJ1-5,.,TRBD1,CASRMEDRGPGGSNQPQHF,TGCGCCAGCAGAATGGAGGACAGGGGGCCCGGAGGAAGCAATCAGCCCCAGCATTTT
TRBV28,TRBJ2-1,.,TRBD2,CASSLGTSGRGEQFF,TGTGCCAGCAGTTTAGGGACTAGCGGGAGAGGTGAGCAGTTCTTC
TRBV6-1,TRBJ1-2,few,TRBD1,CASSLQGWLDGYTF,TGTGCCAGCAGCCTACAGGGGTGGCTGGATGGCTACACCTTC
TRBV27,TRBJ2-7,.,.,CASSPRAQPHEQYF,TGTGCCAGCAGTCCCCGGGCCCAACCCCACGAGCAGTACTTC
TRBV19,TRBJ2-7,.,.,CASSLEGFSEQYF,TGTGCCAGTAGTCTGGAGGGTTTCAGCGAGCAGTACTTC
TRBV11-2,TRBJ2-1,.,TRBD2,CASSSTSGVNEQFF,TGTGCCAGCAGCTCGACTAGCGGGGTCAATGAGCAGTTCTTC
TRBV28,TRBJ1-5,.,.,CASSFEGGRGRSNQPQHF,TGTGCCAGCAGTTTTGAAGGAGGTCGAGGGCGTAGCAATCAGCCCCAGCATTTT
TRBV2,TRBJ2-7,.,TRBD1,CASRQGETNYEQYF,TGTGCCAGCAGACAGGGGGAGACGAACTACGAGCAGTACTTC